This T cell receptor beta chain emerged from a study of T cell responses to AZD1222 COVID-19 vaccine. V was shortened by 5 bases and J by 1 base, with 11 bases between the two germline ends. Germline CDR1 reads MNHNY; CDR2 reads SVGAGI (reference sequence). This CDR3 comprises 14 residues. Produced via immunoSEQ multiplex PCR; TCRdb's table is partial and in-frame only. The sample records roughly 100,000 clones, 70% to 90% being singletons. Notes on the study in general: A mostly white British donor set with more females was recruited, and clonal diversity was possibly underestimated. Vaccine-related CD4 TCRs covered spike, predominating at 160-218 and 743-854.

About this clone: The antigen is unknown.

Sequenced material: peripheral blood, taken on day 0 of AZD1222 vaccination. The chain employs TRBV6-6 and TRBJ1-1; D unclear. The TCR comes from an adult in good health. The CDR3 spells CASSTSPGNTEAFF. The CDR3 DNA reads as TGTGCCAGCAGTACATCGCCGGGGAACACTGAAGCTTTCTTT.